The clone carrying this T cell receptor (beta chain) was detected only a few times. A multiplex PCR was run with 60 Vbeta primers and 13 Jbeta primers. The method was immunoSEQ multiplex PCR; TCRdb's version includes in-frame clones alone and lacks a portion of them. The data show 80,000 to 95,000 clones, around 67% seen once. This sample is drawn from a study of cytomegalovirus exposure and HLA in healthy donors. Across the whole study: A previous analysis identified 117 million unique TCR beta sequences derived from some 170 million T cells.

This CDR3 is built from 16 residues. With 1 base clipped from V and 5 bases from J, the junction kept 7 bases outside the gene matches. Per germline, CDR1 SGHRS and CDR2 YFSETQ. Specimen: PBMCs. This receptor was taken from a human donor in good health. The rearrangement joins TRBV5-1 to TRBJ2-5, with TRBD2 matching 11 bases. The CDR3 bases are TGCGCCAGCAGCTTGTTTAGCGGGGGGGCCGGGGAGACCCAGTACTTC. Amino acids: CASSLFSGGAGETQYF.